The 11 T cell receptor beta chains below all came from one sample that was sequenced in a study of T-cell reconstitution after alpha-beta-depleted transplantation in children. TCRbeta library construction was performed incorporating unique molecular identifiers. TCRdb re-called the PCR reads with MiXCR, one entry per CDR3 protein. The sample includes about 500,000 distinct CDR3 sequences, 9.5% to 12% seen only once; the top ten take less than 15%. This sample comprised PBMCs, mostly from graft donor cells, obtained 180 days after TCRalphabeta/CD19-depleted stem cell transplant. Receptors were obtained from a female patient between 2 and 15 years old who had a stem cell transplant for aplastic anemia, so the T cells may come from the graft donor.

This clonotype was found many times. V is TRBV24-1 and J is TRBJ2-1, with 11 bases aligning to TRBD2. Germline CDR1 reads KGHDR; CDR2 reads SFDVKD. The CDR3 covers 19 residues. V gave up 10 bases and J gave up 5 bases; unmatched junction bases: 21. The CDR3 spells CATQQGRSLSGRADNEQFF. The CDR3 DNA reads TGTGCCACGCAACAGGGACGAAGTCTTAGCGGGAGGGCGGACAATGAGCAGTTCTTC.

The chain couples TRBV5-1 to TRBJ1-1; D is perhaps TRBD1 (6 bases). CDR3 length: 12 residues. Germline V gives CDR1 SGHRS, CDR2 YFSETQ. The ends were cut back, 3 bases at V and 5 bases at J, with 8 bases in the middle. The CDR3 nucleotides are TGCGCCAGCAGCTGGGGGCGAACTGAAGCTTTCTTT. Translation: CASSWGRTEAFF.

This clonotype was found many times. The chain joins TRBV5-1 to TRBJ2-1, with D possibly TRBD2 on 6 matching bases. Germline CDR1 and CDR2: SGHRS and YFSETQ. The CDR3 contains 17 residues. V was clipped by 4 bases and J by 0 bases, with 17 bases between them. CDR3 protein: CASSPAGGPSSYNEQFF. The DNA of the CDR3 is TGCGCCAGCAGCCCGGCAGGAGGGCCGAGCTCCTACAATGAGCAGTTCTTC.

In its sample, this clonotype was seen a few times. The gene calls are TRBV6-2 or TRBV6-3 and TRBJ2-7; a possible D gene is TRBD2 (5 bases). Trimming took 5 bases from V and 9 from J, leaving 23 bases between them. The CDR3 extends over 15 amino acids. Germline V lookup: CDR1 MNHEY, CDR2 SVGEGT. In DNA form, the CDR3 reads TGTGCCAGCAGTGCCCGGGCTAGCAGGCCTACGAGGCAGTACGTC. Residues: CASSARASRPTRQYV.

The CDR3 coding sequence is TGTGCCAGCAGCTCGGGGGGCGCGAATCAGCCCCAGCATTTT. Amino acid sequence: CASSSGGANQPQHF. The chain recombines TRBV27 with TRBJ1-5, with D tentatively TRBD1 (6 bases). The CDR3 consists of 14 residues. V was shortened by 6 bases and J by 4 bases, with 13 bases between the two germline ends. Germline assignment: CDR1 MNHEY and CDR2 SMNVEV (reference sequence).

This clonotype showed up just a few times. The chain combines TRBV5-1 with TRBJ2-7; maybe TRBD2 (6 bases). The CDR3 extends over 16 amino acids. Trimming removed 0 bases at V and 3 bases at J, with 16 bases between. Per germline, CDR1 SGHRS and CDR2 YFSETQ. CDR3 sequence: CASSLGAGTGIYEQYV. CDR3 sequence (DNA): TGCGCCAGCAGCTTGGGGGCCGGGACTGGAATCTACGAGCAGTACGTC.

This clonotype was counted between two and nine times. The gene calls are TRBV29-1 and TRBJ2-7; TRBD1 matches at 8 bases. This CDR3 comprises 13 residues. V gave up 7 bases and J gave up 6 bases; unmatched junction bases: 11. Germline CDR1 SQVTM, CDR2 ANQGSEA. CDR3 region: CSGALGTGVEQYF. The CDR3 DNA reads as TGCAGCGGCGCGCTGGGGACAGGTGTCGAGCAGTACTTC.

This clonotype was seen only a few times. The CDR3 reads CSATPFLGMTDTQYF. The CDR3 DNA is TGCAGTGCCACTCCTTTCCTGGGGATGACAGATACGCAGTATTTT. This sequence joins TRBV20-1 and TRBJ2-3; D ambiguous. This CDR3 has 15 residues. CDR1 DFQATT and CDR2 SNEGSKA come from the germline V gene (reference sequence). V dropped 6 bases and J dropped 3 bases, with 19 bases sitting between them.

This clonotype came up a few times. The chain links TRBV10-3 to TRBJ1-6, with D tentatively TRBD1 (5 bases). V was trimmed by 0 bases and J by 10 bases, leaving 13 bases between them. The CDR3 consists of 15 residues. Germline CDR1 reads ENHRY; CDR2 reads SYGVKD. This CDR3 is CAISESPGKGSPLHF. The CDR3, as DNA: TGTGCCATCAGTGAGTCCCCAGGGAAAGGCTCACCCCTCCACTTT.

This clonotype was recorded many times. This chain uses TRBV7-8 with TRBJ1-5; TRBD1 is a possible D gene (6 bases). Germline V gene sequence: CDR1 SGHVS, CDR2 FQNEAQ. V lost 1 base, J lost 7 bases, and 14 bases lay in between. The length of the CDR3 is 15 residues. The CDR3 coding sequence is TGTGCCAGCAGCTTAGGGGACACAATGAGGCAGCCCCAGCATTTT. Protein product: CASSLGDTMRQPQHF. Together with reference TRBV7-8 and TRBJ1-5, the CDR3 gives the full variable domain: GAGVSQSPRYKVAKRGQDVALRCDPISGHVSLFWYQQALGQGPEFLTYFQNEAQLDKSGLPSDRFFAERPEGSVSTLKIQRTQQEDSAVYLCASSLGDTMRQPQHFGDGTRLSIL.

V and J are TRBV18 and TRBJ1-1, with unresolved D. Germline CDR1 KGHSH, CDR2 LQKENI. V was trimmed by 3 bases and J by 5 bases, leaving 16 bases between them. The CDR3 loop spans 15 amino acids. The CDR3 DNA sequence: TGTGCCAGCTCACCCTTGGGATCTGAGGGTACTGAAGCTTTCTTT. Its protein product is CASSPLGSEGTEAFF.